This paragraph reports one T cell receptor beta chain. Germline and junction disagree at one end, which may indicate a read error. These data come from a study of control samples from healthy donors and cancer patients. Method: immunoSEQ multiplex PCR; TCRdb's copy keeps in-frame clones and lacks some. This sample has around 140,000 clones, with roughly 90% found just once. The CDR3 spans 16 residues. The germline V gene encodes CDR1 SGHVT and CDR2 SQSDAQ. The sequence was obtained from a woman between 45 and 60 years old in good health. Sequenced input: blood. The chain couples TRBV7-4 to TRBJ1-5; 7 bases agree with TRBD1. DNA of the CDR3: TGTGCCAGCAGGTTAGGGACCCGACAGGGTTTGGAGCCCCAGCATTTT. It specifies CASRLGTRQGLEPQHF.